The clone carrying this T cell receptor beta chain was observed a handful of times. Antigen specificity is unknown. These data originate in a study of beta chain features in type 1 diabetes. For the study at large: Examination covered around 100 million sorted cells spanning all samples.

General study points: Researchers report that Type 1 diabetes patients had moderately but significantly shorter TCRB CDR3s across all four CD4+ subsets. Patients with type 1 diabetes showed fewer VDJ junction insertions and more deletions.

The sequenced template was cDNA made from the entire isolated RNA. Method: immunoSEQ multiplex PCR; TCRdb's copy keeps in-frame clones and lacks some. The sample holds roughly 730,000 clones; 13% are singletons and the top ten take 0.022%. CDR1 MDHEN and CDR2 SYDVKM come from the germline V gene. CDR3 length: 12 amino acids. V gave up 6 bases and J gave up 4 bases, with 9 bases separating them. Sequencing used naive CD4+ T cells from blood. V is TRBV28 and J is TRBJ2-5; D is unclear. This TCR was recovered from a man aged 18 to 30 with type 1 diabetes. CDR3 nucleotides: TGTGCCAGCAGCTCGGCCGGAGAGACCCAGTACTTC. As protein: CASSSAGETQYF.